Presented here are 6 T cell receptor beta chains from one specimen sequenced in a study of blood T cells in healthy people across ages. A sample-barcoded 5' primer and a J-beta primer mix were used in a second PCR of roughly 6 to 11 cycles. Via MiXCR, TCRdb re-called the 5' RACE reads, giving one row per CDR3 protein. The sample has under 2 million distinct CDR3 sequences, roughly 32% seen once. The material sequenced was blood. The receptors come from a woman younger than 45 in good health.

This clonotype came up a few times. The J gene is TRBJ2-3, the V gene TRBV15; 7 bases fit TRBD2. J was trimmed by 1 base and V by 0 bases; bases with no gene match: 1. Germline values: CDR1 LNHNV, CDR2 YYDKDF (reference sequence). The CDR3 runs 15 residues. The CDR3 DNA is TGTGCCACCAGCAGAGACACTAGCGGCACAGATACGCAGTATTTT. The encoded protein is CATSRDTSGTDTQYF.

This clonotype has more than one count but fewer than ten. This sequence joins TRBV27 and TRBJ2-5; perhaps TRBD1 as D (6 bases). The CDR3 runs 14 residues. CDR1 is MNHEY, CDR2 SMNVEV, per germline (reference sequence). The V end lost 6 bases, the J end lost 1 base, and 12 bases lay between the germline ends. The CDR3 DNA sequence: TGTGCCAGCAGCCAGGGGATAGGCCAAGAGACCCAGTACTTC. Amino acid sequence: CASSQGIGQETQYF.

V and J are TRBV11-2 and TRBJ2-5; D might be TRBD1 or TRBD2, each matching 5 bases. CDR3 length: 14 residues. Trimming took off 8 bases at V and 7 bases at J, with 20 bases between the two ends. Per the germline V gene, CDR1 is SGHAT and CDR2 is FQNNGV. This chain's CDR3 is CASSSRGGPGTQYF. CDR3 in DNA: TGTGCCAGCTCCTCACGGGGCGGTCCCGGGACCCAGTACTTC. Looking up the rest from reference TRBV11-2 and TRBJ2-5 gives the full variable domain: EAGVAQSPRYKIIEKRQSVAFWCNPISGHATLYWYQQILGQGPKLLIQFQNNGVVDDSQLPKDRFSAERLKGVDSTLKIQPAKLEDSAVYLCASSSRGGPGTQYFGPGTRLLVL.

This chain connects TRBV7-2 to TRBJ2-4; 9 bases align to TRBD2. The DNA end favors TRBJ2-7, so the J call may be wrong. Germline-derived CDR1 and CDR2 are SGHTA and FQGNSA. This CDR3 spans 15 amino acids. CDR3: CASRREGVGSYEQYF. The CDR3, as DNA: TGTGCCAGCAGGCGGGAGGGGGTGGGGTCCTACGAGCAGTACTTC.

The chain employs TRBV5-1 and TRBJ1-3; possibly TRBD1 for D (5 bases). Germline V gene sequence: CDR1 SGHRS, CDR2 YFSETQ. V was pared by 4 bases and J by 4 bases, with 18 bases between. The CDR3 is 16 residues long. In nucleotides, the CDR3 is TGCGCCAGCAGCCCGACGGGACTCCTCGGGGGAAACACCATATATTTT. Translated: CASSPTGLLGGNTIYF.

The rearrangement uses TRBV14 and TRBJ1-1; D not resolved. Germline values: CDR1 SGHDN, CDR2 FVKESK. This CDR3 spans 12 amino acids. V was clipped by 3 bases and J by 11 bases, with 13 bases between them. Here the CDR3 reads CASSQFGGYAFF. The CDR3 coding sequence is TGTGCCAGCAGCCAGTTCGGCGGGTACGCTTTCTTT.